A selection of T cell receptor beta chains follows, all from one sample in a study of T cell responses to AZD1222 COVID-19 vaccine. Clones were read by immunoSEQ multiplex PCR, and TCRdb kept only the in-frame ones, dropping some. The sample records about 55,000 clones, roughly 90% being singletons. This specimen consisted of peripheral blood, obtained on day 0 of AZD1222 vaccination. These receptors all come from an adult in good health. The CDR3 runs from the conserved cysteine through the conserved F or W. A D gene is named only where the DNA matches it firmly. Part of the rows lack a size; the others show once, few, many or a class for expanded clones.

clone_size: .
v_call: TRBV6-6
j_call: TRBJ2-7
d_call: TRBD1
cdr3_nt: TGTGCCAGCAGCCAGGGACAGGGGGCGGGGGAGCAGTACTTC
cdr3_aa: CASSQGQGAGEQYF

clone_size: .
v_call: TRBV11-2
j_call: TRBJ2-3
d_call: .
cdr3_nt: TGTGCCAGCTCCTTAACGGGGGAGGAGTATTTT
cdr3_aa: CASSLTGEEYF

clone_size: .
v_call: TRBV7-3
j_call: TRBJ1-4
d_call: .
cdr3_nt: TGTGCCAGCAGCTTAAATGGAGGGGCGGGTGAAAAACTGTTTTTT
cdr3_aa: CASSLNGGAGEKLFF

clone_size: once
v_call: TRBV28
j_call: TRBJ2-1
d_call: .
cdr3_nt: TGTGCCAGCAGTTTGGGTGGTGCTGCGTGGGGTGAGCAGTTCTTC
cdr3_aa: CASSLGGAAWGEQFF

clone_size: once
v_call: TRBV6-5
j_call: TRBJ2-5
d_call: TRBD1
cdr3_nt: TGTGCCAGCAGACTCCAGACAGGGCTTGGGGAGACCCAGTACTTC
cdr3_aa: CASRLQTGLGETQYF

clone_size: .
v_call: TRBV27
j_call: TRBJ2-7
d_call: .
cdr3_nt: TGTGCCAGGTGGTATCGGGTTCTATACGAGCAGTACTTC
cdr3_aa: CARWYRVLYEQYF

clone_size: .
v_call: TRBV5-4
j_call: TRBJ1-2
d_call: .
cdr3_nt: TGTGCCAGCAGCTCAAGGCCGGGTAACTATGGCTACACCTTC
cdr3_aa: CASSSRPGNYGYTF

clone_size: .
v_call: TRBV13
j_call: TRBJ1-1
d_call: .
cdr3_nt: TGTGCCAGCAGCAGGGGCCAGGGGCGAATCACTGAAGCTTTCTTT
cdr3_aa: CASSRGQGRITEAFF

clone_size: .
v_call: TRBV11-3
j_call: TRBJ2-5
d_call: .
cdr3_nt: TGTGCCAGCAGCCAGGGGGGACAGCAAGAGACCCAGTACTTC
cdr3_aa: CASSQGGQQETQYF

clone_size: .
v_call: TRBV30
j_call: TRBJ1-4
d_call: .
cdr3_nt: TGTGCCTGGAGTGGTGCTGATAAACTGTTTTTT
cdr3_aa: CAWSGADKLFF

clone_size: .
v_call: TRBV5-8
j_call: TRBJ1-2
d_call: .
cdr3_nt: TGTGCCAGCGCTCACATCAGGAATTATGGCTACACCTTC
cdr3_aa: CASAHIRNYGYTF

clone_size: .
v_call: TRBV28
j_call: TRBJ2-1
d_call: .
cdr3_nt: TGTGCCAGCAGTTTCCAGGGTAGGAATGAGCAGTTCTTC
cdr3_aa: CASSFQGRNEQFF

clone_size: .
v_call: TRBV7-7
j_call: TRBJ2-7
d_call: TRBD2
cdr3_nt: TGTGCCAGCAGCTTAAATCCAGCGGGAGCTCACGAGCAGTACTTC
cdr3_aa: CASSLNPAGAHEQYF

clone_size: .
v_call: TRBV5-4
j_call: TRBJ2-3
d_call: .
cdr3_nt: TGTGCCAGCAGCCCTGTAGGGATCACAGATACGCAGTATTTT
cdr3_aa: CASSPVGITDTQYF

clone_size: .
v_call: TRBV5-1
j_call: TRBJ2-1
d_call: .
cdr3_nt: TGCGCCAGCAGCTTGTTTAGATTGATTGATGAGCAGTTCTTC
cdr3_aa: CASSLFRLIDEQFF

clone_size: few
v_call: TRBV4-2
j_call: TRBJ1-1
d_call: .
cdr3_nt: TGTGCCAGCAGCCAAGGGGTTCCGGGGATGGGGAACACTGAAGCTTTCTTT
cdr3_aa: CASSQGVPGMGNTEAFF

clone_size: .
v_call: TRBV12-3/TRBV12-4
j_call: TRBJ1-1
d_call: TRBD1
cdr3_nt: TGTGCCAGCAGCCGACAGGGGGCCACTGAAGCTTTCTTT
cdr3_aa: CASSRQGATEAFF

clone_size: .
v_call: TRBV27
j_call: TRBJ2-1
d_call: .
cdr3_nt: TGTGCCAGCAGCCTGTCCGGTGAAAATGAGCAGTTCTTC
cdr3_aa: CASSLSGENEQFF

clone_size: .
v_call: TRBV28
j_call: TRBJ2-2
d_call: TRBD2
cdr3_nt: TGTGCCACTCTTGGACTAGCCAACACCGGGGAGCTGTTTTTT
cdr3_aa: CATLGLANTGELFF

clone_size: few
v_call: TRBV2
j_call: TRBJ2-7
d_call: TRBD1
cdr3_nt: TGTGCCAGCGGACGGGACAGATTTATCGGGGAGCAGTACTTC
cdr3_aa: CASGRDRFIGEQYF

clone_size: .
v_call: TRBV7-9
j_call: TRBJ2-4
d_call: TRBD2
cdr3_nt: TGTGCCAGCAGCTTAGGGCAGGGAGGGTGGAACATTCAGTACTTC
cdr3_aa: CASSLGQGGWNIQYF

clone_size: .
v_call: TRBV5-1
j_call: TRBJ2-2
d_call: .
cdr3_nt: TGCGCCAGCAGCGTCACCCGCACCGGGGAGCTGTTTTTT
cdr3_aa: CASSVTRTGELFF

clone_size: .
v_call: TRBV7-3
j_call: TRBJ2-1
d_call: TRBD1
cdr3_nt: TGTGCCAGCAGCTTAGGACAGGGACGCGATGAGCAGTTCTTC
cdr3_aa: CASSLGQGRDEQFF